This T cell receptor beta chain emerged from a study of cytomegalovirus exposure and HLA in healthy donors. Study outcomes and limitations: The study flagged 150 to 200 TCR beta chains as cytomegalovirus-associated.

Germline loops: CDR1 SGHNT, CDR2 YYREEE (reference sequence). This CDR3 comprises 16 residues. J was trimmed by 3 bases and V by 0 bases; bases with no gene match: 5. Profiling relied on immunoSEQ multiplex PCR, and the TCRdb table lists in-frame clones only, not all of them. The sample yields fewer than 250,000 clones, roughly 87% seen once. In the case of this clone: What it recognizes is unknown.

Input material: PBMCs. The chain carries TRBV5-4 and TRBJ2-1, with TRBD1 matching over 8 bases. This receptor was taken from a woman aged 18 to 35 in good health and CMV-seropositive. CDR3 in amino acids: CASSLVGTGRYNEQFF. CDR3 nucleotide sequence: TGTGCCAGCAGCTTGGTTGGGACAGGACGCTACAATGAGCAGTTCTTC. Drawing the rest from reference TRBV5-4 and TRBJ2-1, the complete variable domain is ETGVTQSPTHLIKTRGQQVTLRCSSQSGHNTVSWYQQALGQGPQFIFQYYREEENGRGNFPPRFSGLQFPNYSSELNVNALELDDSALYLCASSLVGTGRYNEQFFGPGTRLTVL.